This T cell receptor (beta chain) was observed in a study of T cells expressing NK-cell markers. About the research overall: HCMV seropositivity marked seven of the eight sequenced donors; one was seronegative. Study findings and constraints: Dominant NKG2C+ clonotypes made up roughly 1.0-7.0% of CD8+ T cells in more than 5 donors. There were a handful of donors in whom these clonotypes also led the CD3+CD56-NKG2C+ fraction.

This CDR3 has 16 residues. 5'RACE template switching with UMIs generated TCR beta cDNA. TCRdb reprocessed the 5' RACE reads and stores each CDR3 protein as one record, lacking DNA. Recorded for this sample: about 400,000 distinct CDR3 sequences. In the case of this clonotype: What it recognizes is unknown.

The sample was blood T cells: a sorted CD56 or NKG2C T cell subset, CD4+ or CD8+ T cells, or bulk PBMC T cells (not recorded which). This TCR derives from a woman aged 45-65 years in good health. The J gene is TRBJ1-2, the V gene TRBV12-3 or TRBV12-4. The CDR3 sequence: CASSLKSGGFKYGYTF.